The 13 T cell receptor beta chains below come from one sample, sequenced in a study of human T cells and chemical hapten exposure. One entry per CDR3 protein, called by TCRdb with MiXCR from the RACE reads. The sample includes approximately 370,000 distinct CDR3 sequences, 5.5% of them seen just once. Time point: pre-sensitization, week 0. Treatment defined: therapeutic diphenylcyclopropenone sensitization with weekly scalp DPC. This sample comprised whole blood, obtained in connection with sensitization to the hapten diphenylcyclopropenone (DPC). The source is a woman aged 18-29 years with alopecia areata. Some clones in this sample may be carry-over from other donors' samples.

V and J are TRBV7-2 and TRBJ1-5; D is perhaps TRBD1 (5 bases). V was trimmed by 4 bases and J by 5 bases, leaving 9 bases between them. Germline V gives CDR1 SGHTA, CDR2 FQGNSA. CDR3 length: 13 residues. The CDR3: CASSYGAYQPQHF. Written as DNA, the CDR3 is TGTGCCAGCAGCTACGGGGCTTATCAGCCCCAGCATTTT.

The chain recombines TRBV5-6 with TRBJ2-2; tentatively, D is TRBD1 (5 bases). The germline V and J ends were trimmed by 7 bases and 4 bases, with 11 bases remaining between them. This CDR3 has 13 residues. Germline values: CDR1 SGHDT, CDR2 YYEEEE. The CDR3, as DNA: TGTGCCAGCGGCGAAAGGGGCACCGGGGAGCTGTTTTTT. Translation gives CASGERGTGELFF.

This clonotype occurred many times. The J gene is TRBJ2-3, the V gene TRBV7-3; the D gene is possibly TRBD2 (5 bases). This CDR3 is 14 amino acids long. Trimming shortened V by 6 bases and J by 1 base, and 11 bases separated the two germline ends. Germline V CDR1 and CDR2: SGHTA, FQGTGA. The CDR3 DNA sequence: TGTGCCAGCAGTTCCGCCGGGGGCACAGATACGCAGTATTTT. Protein product: CASSSAGGTDTQYF.

The chain employs TRBV7-8 and TRBJ2-7; 9 bases are shared with TRBD1. The CDR3 consists of 14 residues. The V and J ends lost 6 bases and 5 bases, in that order; junction bases with no gene match: 8. Germline assignment: CDR1 SGHVS and CDR2 FQNEAQ. The CDR3 here is CASSSTDRGDEQYF. The DNA for the CDR3 is TGTGCCAGCAGTTCCACGGACAGGGGAGACGAGCAGTACTTC.

This clonotype was counted ten times or more. This chain joins TRBV6-2 or TRBV6-3 and TRBJ1-5, with 7 bases aligning to TRBD1. Germline CDR1 MNHEY, CDR2 SVGEGT. The CDR3 spans 15 residues. The J segment lost 2 bases and the V segment lost 6 bases, leaving 7 bases of the junction unmatched. CDR3 in DNA: TGTGCCAGCAGCCCTGAGGACAGGCGCAATCAGCCCCAGCATTTT. It encodes CASSPEDRRNQPQHF.

V and J are TRBV19 and TRBJ1-4, with D unresolved. The ends were cut back, 3 bases at V and 3 bases at J, with 14 bases in the middle. Germline CDR1 is LNHDA and CDR2 is SQIVND (reference sequence). The CDR3 covers 16 residues. CDR3 sequence (DNA): TGTGCCAGTAGTATGGGTACTCGGATGGCTAATGAAAAACTGTTTTTT. It codes for CASSMGTRMANEKLFF.

In its sample, this clonotype was seen many times. V and J are TRBV5-6 and TRBJ2-7; 12 bases are a match to TRBD1. V shed 3 bases, J shed 4 bases, and the junction held 5 bases outside the gene matches. This CDR3 is built from 15 residues. In germline, CDR1 is SGHDT, CDR2 YYEEEE. Here the CDR3 DNA reads TGTGCCAGCAGCTCCCGGGACAGGGGGCTATACGAGCAGTACTTC. Its translation is CASSSRDRGLYEQYF.

This clonotype was seen only a few times. This sequence joins TRBV7-9 and TRBJ1-2; the D gene is possibly TRBD1 (6 bases). This CDR3 contains 14 residues. Germline lookup yields CDR1 SEHNR and CDR2 FQNEAQ (reference sequence). Trimming took off 5 bases at V and 0 bases at J, with 10 bases between the two ends. In nucleotides, the CDR3 is TGTGCCAGCAGCGGACAGAGATCTAACTATGGCTACACCTTC. The encoded protein is CASSGQRSNYGYTF.

The V gene is TRBV25-1, the J gene TRBJ2-4; D possibly corresponds to TRBD2 (5 bases). Trimming stripped 6 bases from V and 1 base from J, with 13 bases between. This CDR3 comprises 15 residues. CDR1 and CDR2 (germline): MGHDK, SYGVNS. CDR3 DNA: TGTGCCAGCAGGGACGGAGGAAAGGCCAAAAACATTCAGTACTTC. Encoded protein: CASRDGGKAKNIQYF.

This clonotype showed up many times. The chain is built from TRBV12-3 or TRBV12-4 and TRBJ1-2, with 11 nucleotides matching TRBD1. Germline trimming cut 6 bases from V and 3 bases from J; bases unmatched to any gene: 6. CDR3 length: 15 residues. In nucleotides, the CDR3 is TGTGCCAGCAGGTGGACAGGGGGCTCCCACTATGGCTACACCTTC. This gives the protein CASRWTGGSHYGYTF.

Concerning this clonotype: A much larger clonotype is one base distant, so this may be a read error. J is TRBJ2-6 and V is TRBV28; D gene uncertain. Per germline, CDR1 MDHEN and CDR2 SYDVKM. There are 16 residues in the CDR3. Here the CDR3 reads CACSLSQDSGANVLTF. CDR3 sequence (DNA): TGTGCCTGCAGTTTATCCCAAGACTCTGGGGCCAACGTCCTGACTTTC.

The CDR3 sequence is CSASRPRASGGAIYEQYF. Here the CDR3 DNA reads TGCAGTGCTAGTAGACCCCGGGCTAGCGGGGGGGCCATCTACGAGCAGTACTTC. The genes are TRBV20-1 and TRBJ2-7, with 12 positions matching TRBD2. Trimming took 3 bases from V and 3 from J; bases not matched to a gene: 15. Per germline, CDR1 DFQATT and CDR2 SNEGSKA (reference sequence). CDR3 length equals 18 residues.

This clonotype has a handful of counts. V usage is TRBV5-1 and J usage is TRBJ2-1, with 15 positions matching TRBD2. The germline CDR1 and CDR2 sequences are SGHRS and YFSETQ. This CDR3 comprises 19 residues. V lost 5 bases, J lost 0 bases, and 9 bases stayed unmatched. DNA for the CDR3: TGCGCCAGCAGAAATACGGGACTAGCGGGGGGCTCCTCCTACAATGAGCAGTTCTTC. Its protein product is CASRNTGLAGGSSYNEQFF.